This T cell receptor (beta chain) was retrieved from a study of blood T cell repertoires in COVID-19. Study background: There were acute and convalescent COVID-19 samples, and they came from the United States, Italy and Spain. The analysed material was cDNA or gDNA that came from T cells, B-cell-depleted T cells, or PBMCs.

Trimming shortened V by 4 bases and J by 1 base, and 11 bases separated the two germline ends. The CDR3 is made up of 14 amino acids. In germline, CDR1 is SGHRS, CDR2 YFSETQ. Individuals drawn from approximately 26 US areas were about 18 to 100 years old. In Cohort 3, a recovered donor had either two negative PCRs, clearance, or symptom resolution. Assay: immunoSEQ multiplex PCR; the TCRdb copy retains only in-frame clones and omits some. In the table there are approximately 210,000 clones, over 65% of which are singletons. The sequence derives from a woman aged 55 to 70 who had recovered from COVID-19. Sequenced sample: PBMCs or T cells enriched from blood (not recorded which). V gene TRBV5-1 combines with J gene TRBJ1-1; TRBD1 is a possible D gene (5 bases). Written as DNA, the CDR3 is TGCGCCAGCAGCCAGATACAGGCGAACACTGAAGCTTTCTTT. It yields the protein CASSQIQANTEAFF.